What follows is one TCR beta chain and its context. This sample is drawn from a study of graft-versus-host responses after intestinal transplantation. The trim removed 3 bases at V and 15 bases at J, leaving 14 bases unmatched. This CDR3 is built from 14 residues. The germline V gene has CDR1 MGHDK and CDR2 SYGVNS. Only in-frame clones appear in the TCRdb table, and some are missing; sequencing was by immunoSEQ multiplex PCR. In the table there are under 55,000 clones, roughly 91% of which are singletons. The rearrangement uses TRBV25-1 and TRBJ2-1; the match to TRBD2 covers 7 bases. Material: PBMCs, obtained 524 days after transplant. The TCR originated in a human patient who received an intestinal transplant, so some T cells may come from the graft donor. The CDR3 protein is CASSEPIVAGARFF. As DNA, the CDR3 is TGTGCCAGCAGTGAGCCGATCGTGGCGGGAGCCCGGTTCTTC.